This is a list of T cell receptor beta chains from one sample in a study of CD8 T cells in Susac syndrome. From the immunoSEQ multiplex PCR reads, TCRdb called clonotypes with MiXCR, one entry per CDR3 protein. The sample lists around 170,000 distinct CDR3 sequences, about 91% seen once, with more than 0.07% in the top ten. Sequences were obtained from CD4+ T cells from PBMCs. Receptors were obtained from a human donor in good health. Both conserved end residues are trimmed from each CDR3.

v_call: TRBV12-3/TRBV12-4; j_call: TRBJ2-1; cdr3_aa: ASSLSGLNEQL
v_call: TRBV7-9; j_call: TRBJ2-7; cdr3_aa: ASSSWDRSYEQY
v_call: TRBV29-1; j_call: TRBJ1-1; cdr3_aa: SVHRLNTEAF
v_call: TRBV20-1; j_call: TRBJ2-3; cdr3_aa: SAREAGRRQY
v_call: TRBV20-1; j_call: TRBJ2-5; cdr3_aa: SASRDSEETQY
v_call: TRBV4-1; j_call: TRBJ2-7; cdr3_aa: ASSSPSGRSHEQY
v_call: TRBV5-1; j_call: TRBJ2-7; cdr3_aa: ASSGGRTYEQY
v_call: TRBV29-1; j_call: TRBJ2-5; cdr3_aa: SGMKWGQETQY
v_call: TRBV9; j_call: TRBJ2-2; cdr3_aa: ASTDPTNTGELF
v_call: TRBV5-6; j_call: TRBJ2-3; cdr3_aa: ASSVGVTQY
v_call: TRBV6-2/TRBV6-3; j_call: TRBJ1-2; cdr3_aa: ASSYSRTANYGYT
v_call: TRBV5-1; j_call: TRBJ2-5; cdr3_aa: ASSLMAVSAQQETQY
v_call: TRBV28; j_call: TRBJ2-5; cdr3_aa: ASSSLAGSRGTQY
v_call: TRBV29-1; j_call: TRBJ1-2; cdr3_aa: SVGGQNYGYT
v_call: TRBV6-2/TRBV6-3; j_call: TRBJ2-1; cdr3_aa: ASRGTSGGNEQF
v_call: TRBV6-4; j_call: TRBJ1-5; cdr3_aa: ASSDEGDQPQH
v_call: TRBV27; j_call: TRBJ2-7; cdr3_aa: ASSLRTFYEQY
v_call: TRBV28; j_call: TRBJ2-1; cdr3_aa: ASRPSFYNEQF
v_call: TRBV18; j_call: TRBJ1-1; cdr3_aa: ASSPQGQGGTEAF
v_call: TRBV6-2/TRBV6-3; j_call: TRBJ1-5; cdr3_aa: ASSYILSNQPQH
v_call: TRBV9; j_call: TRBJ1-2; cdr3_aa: ASSGREDINYGYT
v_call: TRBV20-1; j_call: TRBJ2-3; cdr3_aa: SASQAGGALTDTQY
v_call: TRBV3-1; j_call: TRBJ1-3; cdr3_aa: ASSQELGAIY
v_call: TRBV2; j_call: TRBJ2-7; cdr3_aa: ASSDGGLTSGGSRNSYEQY
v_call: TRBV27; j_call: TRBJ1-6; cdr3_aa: ASSFSTGQGDNSPLH
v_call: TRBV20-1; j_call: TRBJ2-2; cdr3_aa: SARGKDFTANTGELF
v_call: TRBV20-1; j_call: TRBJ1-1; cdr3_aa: SAPNGRTEAF
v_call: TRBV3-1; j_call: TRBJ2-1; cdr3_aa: ASSQPSGLPSSYNEQF
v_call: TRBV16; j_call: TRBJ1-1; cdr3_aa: ASSPQQHTEAF
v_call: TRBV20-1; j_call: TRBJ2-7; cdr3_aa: SARDPSEQY
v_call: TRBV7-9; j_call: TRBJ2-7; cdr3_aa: ASSLGVIQY
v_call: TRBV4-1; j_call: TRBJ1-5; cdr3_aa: ASSQGRGNGHPQH
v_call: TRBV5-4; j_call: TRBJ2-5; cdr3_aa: ASSPMRASGNQETQY
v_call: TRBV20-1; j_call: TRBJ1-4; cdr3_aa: SASDGFNEKLF
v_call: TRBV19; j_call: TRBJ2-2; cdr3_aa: ASTLTSAGGELF
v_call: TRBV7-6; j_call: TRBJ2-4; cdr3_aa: ANLGKNIQY
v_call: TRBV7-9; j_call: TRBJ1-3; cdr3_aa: ATQSTSGNTIY
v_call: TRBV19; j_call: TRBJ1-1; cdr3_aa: ASRPFEGTDTEAF
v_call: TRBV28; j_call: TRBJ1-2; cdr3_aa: ASSTNYGYT
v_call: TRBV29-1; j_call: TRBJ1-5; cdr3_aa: SVVIGGTGDKPQH
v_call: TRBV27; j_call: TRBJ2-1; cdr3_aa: ASSPADTIYNEQF
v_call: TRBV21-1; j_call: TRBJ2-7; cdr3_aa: ASSKVRRDRVYEQY
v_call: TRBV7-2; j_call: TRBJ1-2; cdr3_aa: ASSFGTTRNYGYT
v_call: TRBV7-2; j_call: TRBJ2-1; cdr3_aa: ASSSGTSGFYNEQF
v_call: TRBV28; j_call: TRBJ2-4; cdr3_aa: ASLADRAPNIQY
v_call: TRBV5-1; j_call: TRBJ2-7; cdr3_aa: ASSLVTKSYEQY
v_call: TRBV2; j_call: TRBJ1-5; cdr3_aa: ASTKGSPNQPQH
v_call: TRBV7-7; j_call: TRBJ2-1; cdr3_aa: ASSSGLAGYNEQF
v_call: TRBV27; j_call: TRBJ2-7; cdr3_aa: ASSFLPGEQY
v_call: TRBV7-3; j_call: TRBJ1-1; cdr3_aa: ASSPRAGTTDEAF
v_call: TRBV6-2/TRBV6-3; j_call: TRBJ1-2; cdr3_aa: ASSTIQGNYGYT
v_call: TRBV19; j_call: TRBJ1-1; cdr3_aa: ASSHRGARTEAF
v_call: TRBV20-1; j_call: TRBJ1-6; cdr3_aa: SARKGIGSPLH
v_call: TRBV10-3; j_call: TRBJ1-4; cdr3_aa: ATKGQGEEKLF